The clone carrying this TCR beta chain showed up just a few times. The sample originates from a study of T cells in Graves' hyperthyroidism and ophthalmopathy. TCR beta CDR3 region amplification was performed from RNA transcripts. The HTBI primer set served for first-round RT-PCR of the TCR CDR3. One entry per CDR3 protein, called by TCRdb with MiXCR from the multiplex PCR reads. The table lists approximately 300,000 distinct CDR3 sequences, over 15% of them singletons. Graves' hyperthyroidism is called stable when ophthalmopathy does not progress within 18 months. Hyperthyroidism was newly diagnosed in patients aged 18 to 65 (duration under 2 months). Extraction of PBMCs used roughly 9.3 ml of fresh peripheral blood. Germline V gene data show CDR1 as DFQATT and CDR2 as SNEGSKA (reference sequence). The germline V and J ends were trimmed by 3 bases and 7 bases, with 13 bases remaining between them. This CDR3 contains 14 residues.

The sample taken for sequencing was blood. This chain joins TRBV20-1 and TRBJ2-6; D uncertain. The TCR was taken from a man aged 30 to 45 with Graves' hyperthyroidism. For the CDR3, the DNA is TGCAGTGCTAGTTTGCCGTGGGGTGCCAACGTCCTGACTTTC. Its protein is CSASLPWGANVLTF.